Below, 13 T cell receptor beta chains from the same sample are listed, as sequenced in a study of T cell responses to AZD1222 COVID-19 vaccine. Profiling relied on immunoSEQ multiplex PCR, and the TCRdb table lists in-frame clones only, not all of them. The repertoire holds 90,000 to 95,000 clones, with about 89% as singletons. The sequencing used peripheral blood, collected on day 0 of AZD1222 vaccination. Every receptor here comes from an adult in good health.

The V gene is TRBV9, the J gene TRBJ2-5; D gene uncertain. CDR1 SGDLS and CDR2 YYNGEE come from the germline V gene. The CDR3 runs to 14 residues. V was trimmed by 0 bases and J by 1 base, leaving 7 bases between them. The CDR3 reads CASSVGWAQETQYF. The CDR3 region has the DNA TGTGCCAGCAGCGTAGGGTGGGCCCAAGAGACCCAGTACTTC.

This clone has just a few counts. The chain carries TRBV7-9 and TRBJ2-7; D may be TRBD2 (5 bases). Germline values: CDR1 SEHNR, CDR2 FQNEAQ (reference sequence). Trimming removed 4 bases from V and 6 bases from J, with 16 bases in between. There are 14 residues in the CDR3. CDR3 bases: TGTGCCAGCAGCTCAGGATGGAAGGCGGGCGAGCAGTACTTC. This encodes CASSSGWKAGEQYF. Based on the CDR3 plus reference TRBV7-9 and TRBJ2-7, the full variable domain is DTGVSQNPRHKITKRGQNVTFRCDPISEHNRLYWYRQTLGQGPEFLTYFQNEAQLEKSRLLSDRFSAERPKGSFSTLEIQRTEQGDSAMYLCASSSGWKAGEQYFGPGTRLTVT.

This sequence joins TRBV15 and TRBJ2-3; tentatively, D is TRBD1 (5 bases). The germline CDR1 and CDR2 sequences are LNHNV and YYDKDF (reference sequence). V gave up 5 bases and J gave up 0 bases, with 12 bases separating them. The CDR3 covers 15 residues. In nucleotides, the CDR3 is TGTGCCACCAGCGTTCGACAGACTAGCACAGATACGCAGTATTTT. Translating gives CATSVRQTSTDTQYF.

The J gene is TRBJ2-1, the V gene TRBV30, with 9 bases lining up with TRBD2. The V gene's germline CDR1 is GTSNPN and CDR2 SVGIG (reference sequence). The CDR3 has 18 amino acids. The ends lost 5 bases at V and 5 bases at J; junction bases unmatched: 19. The CDR3, as DNA: TGTGCCTGGGCGCGGACTAGCGAGATTCGCGGATCCAACAATGAGCAGTTCTTC. This encodes CAWARTSEIRGSNNEQFF.

This clone has a single count. The rearrangement links TRBV28 to TRBJ1-2, with D maybe TRBD1 (6 bases). The CDR3 is made up of 13 amino acids. The ends were cut back, 5 bases at V and 2 bases at J, with 9 bases in the middle. Germline V lookup: CDR1 MDHEN, CDR2 SYDVKM. CDR3 nucleotides: TGTGCCAGCAGTCCGGGGGCGAACTATGGCTACACCTTC. This sequence encodes CASSPGANYGYTF.

This clone has just one count. This chain uses TRBV10-2 with TRBJ1-2; TRBD1 is a possible D gene (5 bases). There are 14 residues in the CDR3. Between the trimmed V and J ends, which lost 4 bases and 4 bases, there was a span of 13 bases. Germline V CDR1 and CDR2: WSHSY, SAAADI. The CDR3 DNA sequence: TGCGCCAGCAGTGTAGACAGTGAGAGCTATGGCTACACCTTC. This codes for CASSVDSESYGYTF.

The chain has TRBV4-1 and TRBJ2-1; D not resolved. This CDR3 region has 12 residues. V lost 3 bases and J 6 bases, leaving 6 bases between the germline ends. Germline V gene lookup returns CDR1 MGHRA and CDR2 YSYEKL. The DNA of the CDR3 is TGCGCCAGCAGCCAGGACCTCAATGAGCAGTTCTTC. Amino acids: CASSQDLNEQFF.

The chain employs TRBV7-3 and TRBJ2-3; TRBD1 matches at 8 bases. CDR3 length equals 13 residues. The J segment lost 6 bases and the V segment lost 6 bases, leaving 5 bases of the junction unmatched. Germline values: CDR1 SGHTA, CDR2 FQGTGA. As DNA, the CDR3 is TGTGCCAGCAGGTTCCAGGGGGCGGATACGCAGTATTTT. As protein: CASRFQGADTQYF.

The gene calls are TRBV2 and TRBJ2-5; TRBD1 matches 11 bases. Germline assignment: CDR1 SNHLY and CDR2 FYNNEI. The J segment lost 5 bases and the V segment lost 11 bases, leaving 7 bases of the junction unmatched. There are 13 residues in the CDR3. In nucleotides, the CDR3 is TGTGCCGGGGACAGGGGGAATAGGGAGACCCAGTACTTC. Its translation is CAGDRGNRETQYF.

This clone occurred a few times. The V call is TRBV9, the J call TRBJ2-7, with D perhaps assigned TRBD1 or TRBD2 (5 bases each). Trimming stripped 3 bases from V and 2 bases from J, with 12 bases between. CDR3 length: 14 amino acids. In germline, CDR1 is SGDLS, CDR2 YYNGEE. The CDR3 region has the DNA TGTGCCAGCAGCGCCCGGGACGGAACCTACGAGCAGTACTTC. This gives the protein CASSARDGTYEQYF.

This chain uses TRBV11-2 with TRBJ2-2; 7 bases align to TRBD2. V shed 7 bases, J shed 0 bases, and the junction held 8 bases outside the gene matches. CDR3 length: 16 residues. CDR1 is SGHAT, CDR2 FQNNGV, per germline. CDR3 region: CASTDAGVANTGELFF. For the CDR3, the DNA is TGTGCCAGCACCGACGCGGGAGTAGCGAACACCGGGGAGCTGTTTTTT.

This rearrangement joins TRBV7-2 to TRBJ1-1; D gene unclear. CDR3 length: 15 amino acids. Trimming cost V 1 base and J 2 bases, with 11 bases left between them. The germline V gene encodes CDR1 SGHTA and CDR2 FQGNSA. The CDR3 DNA is TGTGCCAGCAGCTTAGGTGTAGGGTTTAACACTGAAGCTTTCTTT. It yields the protein CASSLGVGFNTEAFF.

This clone was counted a few times. The rearrangement links TRBV4-2 to TRBJ1-4, with D possibly being TRBD1 (5 bases). The CDR3 covers 15 residues. Trimming cost V 4 bases and J 1 base, with 10 bases left between them. CDR1 and CDR2 from the germline V gene are LGHNA and YNFKEQ. The CDR3 sequence is CASSRADRTNEKLFF. CDR3 DNA sequence: TGTGCCAGCAGCCGAGCCGACAGAACTAATGAAAAACTGTTTTTT.